A single sample gave rise to the 28 T cell receptor beta chains below, sequenced in a study of blood T cell repertoires in COVID-19. Generated by immunoSEQ multiplex PCR, the TCRdb table keeps only in-frame clones and is missing some. The data show roughly 81,000 clones, about four fifths seen once. Sequencing was done on a sample of peripheral blood. Receptors originate from a man in his sixties with acute or convalescent COVID-19.

This chain connects TRBV7-8 to TRBJ1-6, with D perhaps TRBD1 (5 bases). The CDR3 extends over 14 amino acids. V lost 4 bases and J 7 bases, leaving 11 bases between the germline ends. Germline values: CDR1 SGHVS, CDR2 FQNEAQ. In DNA, the CDR3 is TGTGCCAGCAGCTCGGGGGTGCTGAATTCACCCCTCCACTTT. It specifies CASSSGVLNSPLHF.

The chain combines TRBV5-1 with TRBJ2-3; 8 bases line up with TRBD1. Germline CDR1 and CDR2: SGHRS and YFSETQ. The CDR3 length is 14 residues. The V segment lost 5 bases and the J segment 4 bases; nucleotides outside the gene matches: 6. CDR3 sequence (DNA): TGCGCCAGCAGTGCCTTACAGGGGGCAGATACGCAGTATTTT. It translates to CASSALQGADTQYF.

The CDR3 DNA sequence: TGTGCCAGCCAGCGGGACAGGGATCGGGAGCAGTACTTC. Translated, it gives CASQRDRDREQYF. The J gene is TRBJ2-7, the V gene TRBV7-2, with 9 bases aligning to TRBD1. V dropped 8 bases and J dropped 7; count of bases not matched to a gene: 9. This CDR3 has 13 residues. Looked up from germline, CDR1 is SGHTA and CDR2 is FQGNSA.

The genes are TRBV2 and TRBJ1-5; tentative D call: TRBD1 (6 bases). Germline CDR1 is SNHLY and CDR2 is FYNNEI. Trimming removed 4 bases from V and 4 bases from J, with 17 bases in between. There are 16 residues in the CDR3. CDR3 nucleotide sequence: TGTGCCAGCAGTGGACTCCCGGGGGGCGTGAATCAGCCCCAGCATTTT. Translating it yields CASSGLPGGVNQPQHF.

The V and J genes are TRBV6-5 and TRBJ1-1; the D is unclear. CDR3 length: 13 residues. The V and J ends lost 6 bases and 4 bases respectively, with 12 bases between them. CDR1 and CDR2 from the germline V gene are MNHEY and SVGAGI. This chain's CDR3 is CASREGYGTEAFF. CDR3 DNA sequence: TGTGCCAGCAGGGAGGGATACGGCACTGAAGCTTTCTTT.

V usage is TRBV4-3 and J usage is TRBJ2-3, with 7 bases that match TRBD1. CDR1 is LGHNA, CDR2 YSLEER, per germline. V trimming: 2 bases; J trimming: 2 bases; junction bases outside the gene matches: 4. The CDR3 runs to 15 residues. The CDR3 here is CASSQWDRNTDTQYF. The CDR3 DNA sequence: TGCGCCAGCAGCCAATGGGACAGAAACACAGATACGCAGTATTTT.

The rearrangement links TRBV6-5 to TRBJ2-2, with 7 nucleotides matching TRBD2. The CDR3 covers 15 residues. V lost 2 bases and J lost 4; bases outside the gene matches: 4. The V gene's germline CDR1 is MNHEY and CDR2 SVGAGI. This CDR3 reads CASSYPGGSTGELFF. The CDR3 DNA sequence: TGTGCCAGCAGTTACCCGGGAGGCAGCACCGGGGAGCTGTTTTTT.

The chain uses TRBV5-1 and TRBJ2-3; no clear D. Looked up from germline, CDR1 is SGHRS and CDR2 is YFSETQ. V was cut by 4 bases and J by 0 bases, with 15 bases left in between. The CDR3 sequence is 16 residues long. The CDR3 region has the DNA TGCGCCAGCAGCCCCGAGAGAGGTGGTAGCACAGATACGCAGTATTTT. Protein: CASSPERGGSTDTQYF.

This clone was seen once. The chain recombines TRBV5-8 with TRBJ1-5; D remains ambiguous. The germline V gene encodes CDR1 SGHTS and CDR2 YDEGEE. CDR3 length equals 14 residues. The V end was cut by 4 bases, the J end by 6 bases, with 14 bases between. The chain's CDR3 is CASSPTLVGQPQHF. The CDR3 coding sequence is TGTGCCAGCAGCCCTACGTTAGTCGGTCAGCCCCAGCATTTT.

CDR3 amino acids: CASSSGQGAHTEAFF. In DNA form, the CDR3 reads TGTGCCAGCAGCAGCGGACAGGGGGCCCACACTGAAGCTTTCTTT. The V gene is TRBV21-1, the J gene TRBJ1-1; the table assigns TRBD1, which was not confirmed against the DNA. TRBV21-1 corresponds to a pseudogene. This CDR3 region has 15 residues.

This chain links TRBV18 with TRBJ1-2, with D tentatively TRBD1 (5 bases). The germline V gene has CDR1 KGHSH and CDR2 LQKENI. Deletions cut 2 bases from V and 3 bases from J, with 16 bases between. The CDR3 extends over 16 amino acids. For the CDR3, the DNA is TGTGCCAGCTCACCATCCACAGTGAGCAGGGACTATGGCTACACCTTC. As protein: CASSPSTVSRDYGYTF.

For the CDR3, the DNA is TGTGCCCCAAAGTGGGCCGATTTTAGAGAAAAACTGTTTTTT. This sequence encodes CAPKWADFREKLFF. V gene TRBV10-3 combines with J gene TRBJ1-4, with D hard to call. CDR1 and CDR2 (germline): ENHRY, SYGVKD. With 11 bases removed from V and 8 bases from J, the gap between germline ends came to 21 bases. This CDR3 comprises 14 residues.

This clone was counted between two and nine times. The chain is built from TRBV4-3 and TRBJ1-4; D unresolved. The CDR3 is made up of 14 amino acids. With 3 bases removed from V and 4 bases from J, the gap between germline ends came to 9 bases. CDR1 and CDR2 from the germline V gene are LGHNA and YSLEER. Here the CDR3 reads CASSQLGLNEKLFF. CDR3 DNA sequence: TGCGCCAGCAGCCAGCTGGGCCTTAATGAAAAACTGTTTTTT.

This rearrangement joins TRBV1 to TRBJ2-3; the table's D call TRBD2 went unverified against the DNA. TRBV1 is noted as a pseudogene. CDR3 size: 15 residues. This chain's CDR3 is CTSPQREGGTDTQYF. As DNA, the CDR3 is TGCACCAGCCCCCAACGGGAGGGTGGCACAGATACGCAGTATTTT.

The J gene is TRBJ2-1, the V gene TRBV6-1; 8 bases are shared with TRBD2. Germline assignment: CDR1 MNHNS and CDR2 SASEGT. The CDR3 has 16 residues. Trimming removed 4 bases from V and 2 bases from J; junction bases left unmatched: 7. CDR3 in DNA: TGTGCCAGCAGTGCCCTAACTAGCGGAACCTACAATGAGCAGTTCTTC. This sequence encodes CASSALTSGTYNEQFF.

The rearrangement uses TRBV27 and TRBJ1-5, with D perhaps TRBD1 (5 bases). Germline values: CDR1 MNHEY, CDR2 SMNVEV (reference sequence). This CDR3 spans 15 amino acids. V shed 2 bases and J shed 2 bases, with 10 bases lying between them. Written as DNA, the CDR3 is TGTGCCAGCAGTTTACGGGGGATGGGCAATCAGCCCCAGCATTTT. This codes for CASSLRGMGNQPQHF.

The chain employs TRBV5-6 and TRBJ1-6; D uncertain. The CDR3 totals 15 residues. The V gene lost 0 bases and the J gene lost 7 bases, with 11 bases spanning the gap. CDR1 SGHDT and CDR2 YYEEEE come from the germline V gene. CDR3 sequence reads: CASSLDEATNSPLHF. The CDR3 bases are TGTGCCAGCAGCTTGGACGAGGCTACAAATTCACCCCTCCACTTT.

Concerning this clone itself: An end of the junction differs from the germline gene, which may be a read error. The rearrangement links TRBV4-1 to TRBJ1-1, with 7 bases identical to TRBD1. There are 16 residues in the CDR3. Germline loops: CDR1 MGHRA, CDR2 YSYEKL. The CDR3 reads CARSRPGTDLNTEAFF. The CDR3 DNA follows: TGCGCCCGCAGCCGCCCGGGGACAGACCTTAACACTGAAGCTTTCTTT.

The rearrangement uses TRBV4-2 and TRBJ2-4; 12 nucleotides agree with TRBD2. Trimming removed 2 bases from V and 3 bases from J; junction bases left unmatched: 11. The length of the CDR3 is 19 residues. Per the germline V gene, CDR1 is LGHNA and CDR2 is YNFKEQ. CDR3 coding DNA: TGTGCCAGCAGCCAAAGGGGACTAGCGGGCGACAAAAGCAAAAACATTCAGTACTTC. Translation: CASSQRGLAGDKSKNIQYF.

The chain couples TRBV11-2 to TRBJ2-1, with TRBD2 matching over 10 bases. V shed 2 bases, J shed 7 bases, and the junction held 14 bases outside the gene matches. This CDR3 spans 18 amino acids. Germline values: CDR1 SGHAT, CDR2 FQNNGV. The CDR3 is CASSLSEEREGSGNEQFF. CDR3 DNA sequence: TGTGCCAGCAGCTTATCTGAAGAGCGGGAGGGCAGTGGGAATGAGCAGTTCTTC.

This chain uses TRBV24-1 with TRBJ2-1, with 14 bases matching TRBD2. The CDR3 contains 20 residues. Germline-derived CDR1 and CDR2 are KGHDR and SFDVKD. Losses at the gene ends were 0 bases for V and 1 base for J; bases not matched to a gene: 7. The CDR3 region has the DNA TGTGCCACCAGTGATTTGCCGGGACTAGCGGGAGCGGGGTCCTACAATGAGCAGTTCTTC. It is translated as CATSDLPGLAGAGSYNEQFF.

This chain joins TRBV4-3 and TRBJ2-1; 7 bases line up with TRBD2. The CDR3 is 18 amino acids. Germline CDR1 reads LGHNA; CDR2 reads YSLEER. V lost 1 base, J lost 0 bases, and 9 bases stayed unmatched. The CDR3 nucleotides read TGCGCCAGCAGCCAAGGGGCTAGCGGACTGATCTCCTACAATGAGCAGTTCTTC. Protein: CASSQGASGLISYNEQFF.

The sample holds a few counts of this clone. V usage is TRBV5-5 and J usage is TRBJ2-1; possibly TRBD2 for D (5 bases). Per germline, CDR1 SGHKS and CDR2 YYEKEE (reference sequence). V lost 5 bases and J 9 bases, leaving 15 bases between the germline ends. This CDR3 region has 13 residues. CDR3 nucleotide sequence: TGTGCCAGCAGTCCGGGGTCTAGGGTTGAGCAGTTCTTC. Protein: CASSPGSRVEQFF.

This chain links TRBV12-3 or TRBV12-4 with TRBJ2-5; the D gene is possibly TRBD2 (6 bases). V lost 6 bases to trimming and J lost 7 bases, with 15 bases between them. The CDR3 has 13 residues. The CDR3 loop reads CASSGGTEGTQYF. In nucleotides, the CDR3 is TGTGCCAGCAGCGGCGGGACGGAGGGGACCCAGTACTTC.

This clone turned up a few times. CDR3 sequence: CASSPQGTGSEQYF. The DNA for the CDR3 is TGCGCCAGCAGCCCCCAGGGGACAGGGTCCGAGCAGTACTTC. The rearrangement joins TRBV5-1 to TRBJ2-7; 9 bases line up with TRBD1. The CDR3 runs to 14 residues. Per germline, CDR1 SGHRS and CDR2 YFSETQ. Trimming at V came to 4 bases and at J to 6 bases, leaving 8 bases not matched to a gene.

J is TRBJ1-1 and V is TRBV7-2; the D gene is possibly TRBD1 (5 bases). Germline V gene lookup returns CDR1 SGHTA and CDR2 FQGNSA. This CDR3 has 13 amino acids. Trimming left V 5 bases short and J 7 bases short, with 14 bases between. Here the CDR3 DNA reads TGTGCCAGCAGCGAAGTGACAGAAGGTGAAGCTTTCTTT. Its protein is CASSEVTEGEAFF.

This chain uses TRBV6-2 or TRBV6-3 with TRBJ2-1; D possibly corresponds to TRBD2 (6 bases). V shed 5 bases and J shed 2 bases, with 16 bases lying between them. Germline values: CDR1 MNHEY, CDR2 SVGEGT. The CDR3 runs 16 residues. The CDR3 DNA sequence: TGTGCCAGCAGTCCCCTCAGGGCGGGGACCTACAATGAGCAGTTCTTC. It translates to CASSPLRAGTYNEQFF.

This clone has just a few counts. The chain has TRBV28 and TRBJ2-7; possible D gene TRBD1, 5 bases. Germline CDR1 reads MDHEN; CDR2 reads SYDVKM. This CDR3 is 13 amino acids long. V shed 7 bases and J shed 0 bases, with 10 bases lying between them. The CDR3 sequence: CASTPGHSYEQYF. The CDR3 bases are TGTGCCAGCACCCCAGGGCACTCCTACGAGCAGTACTTC. The full variable domain, completed using reference TRBV28 and TRBJ2-7, is DVKVTQSSRYLVKRTGEKVFLECVQDMDHENMFWYRQDPGLGLRLIYFSYDVKMKEKGDIPEGYSVSREKKERFSLILESASTNQTSMYLCASTPGHSYEQYFGPGTRLTVT.